This passage covers 9 T cell receptor beta chains from one sample sequenced in a study of T cells in pancreatic ductal adenocarcinoma. TCRdb keeps only in-frame clones here, not all; method: immunoSEQ multiplex PCR. The sample lists more than 4,000 clones; around 68% were seen once. Surgery without prior neoadjuvant therapy was the treatment of the selected pancreatic ductal adenocarcinoma patients. The sequenced sample was pancreatic tumor tissue. The receptors were gathered from a human donor with pancreatic ductal adenocarcinoma.

J is TRBJ2-7 and V is TRBV4-3, with TRBD1 matching 7 bases. The germline gives CDR1 LGHNA, CDR2 YSLEER. The CDR3 is made up of 15 amino acids. Trimming removed 0 bases from V and 2 bases from J; junction bases left unmatched: 4. CDR3 bases: TGCGCCAGCAGCCAAGAGGCCGGGACAGCCTACGAGCAGTACTTC. It translates to CASSQEAGTAYEQYF.

The chain recombines TRBV2 with TRBJ2-1; 11 nucleotides agree with TRBD2. Germline CDR1 SNHLY, CDR2 FYNNEI. The CDR3 sequence is 12 residues long. The V and J ends lost 10 bases and 10 bases, in that order; junction bases with no gene match: 6. The CDR3 here is CATRLAGWEQFF. The CDR3 DNA sequence: TGTGCCACAAGACTAGCGGGATGGGAGCAGTTCTTC.

V gene TRBV5-4 combines with J gene TRBJ2-5, with D perhaps assigned TRBD1 or TRBD2 (5 bases each). The V and J ends lost 3 bases and 1 base respectively, with 10 bases between them. The CDR3 is made up of 14 amino acids. Germline V CDR1 and CDR2: SGHNT, YYREEE (reference sequence). The CDR3 region has the DNA TGTGCCAGCAGCTCCTCCGGGACCCAAGAGACCCAGTACTTC. As protein: CASSSSGTQETQYF.

This clone was seen a handful of times. The chain employs TRBV19 and TRBJ2-3, with D possibly matching TRBD2 (5 bases). CDR1 LNHDA and CDR2 SQIVND come from the germline V gene (reference sequence). Trimming took off 2 bases at V and 4 bases at J, with 10 bases between the two ends. The CDR3 covers 14 residues. The CDR3 loop reads CASSIMSGADTQYF. The CDR3 region has the DNA TGTGCCAGTAGTATAATGAGCGGAGCAGATACGCAGTATTTT.

The chain joins TRBV2 to TRBJ2-5; 7 bases match TRBD1. The CDR3 runs to 13 residues. The V and J ends lost 7 bases and 1 base, in that order; junction bases with no gene match: 3. The germline V gene encodes CDR1 SNHLY and CDR2 FYNNEI. CDR3 loop: CASKGTAQETQYF. The CDR3 DNA sequence: TGTGCCAGCAAGGGGACAGCCCAAGAGACCCAGTACTTC.

This rearrangement joins TRBV11-2 to TRBJ2-7, with unresolved D. This CDR3 spans 14 amino acids. Deletions cut 2 bases from V and 5 bases from J, with 13 bases between. Germline CDR1 is SGHAT and CDR2 is FQNNGV. CDR3 sequence (DNA): TGTGCCAGCAGCTTAAAGGTCTTGGCTCACGAGCAGTACTTC. Its protein product is CASSLKVLAHEQYF. Combining the CDR3 with reference TRBV11-2 and TRBJ2-7 gives the whole variable domain EAGVAQSPRYKIIEKRQSVAFWCNPISGHATLYWYQQILGQGPKLLIQFQNNGVVDDSQLPKDRFSAERLKGVDSTLKIQPAKLEDSAVYLCASSLKVLAHEQYFGPGTRLTVT.

V usage is TRBV28 and J usage is TRBJ1-3; D not certain. The length of the CDR3 is 17 residues. The germline gives CDR1 MDHEN, CDR2 SYDVKM. V was pared by 6 bases and J by 0 bases, with 18 bases between. The DNA of the CDR3 is TGTGCCAGCAGCCAGTACAGAGGCCTTATCTCTGGAAACACCATATATTTT. Protein product: CASSQYRGLISGNTIYF.

The CDR3 sequence: CASSLPLGQDVMGYYEQYF. The CDR3 DNA sequence: TGTGCCAGCAGCTTACCCTTAGGACAGGATGTTATGGGTTACTACGAGCAGTACTTC. This chain uses TRBV7-2 with TRBJ2-7; 7 bases match TRBD1. CDR3 length: 19 residues. Germline CDR1 is SGHTA and CDR2 is FQGNSA. The J segment lost 3 bases and the V segment lost 2 bases, leaving 19 bases of the junction unmatched.

The chain has TRBV28 and TRBJ1-2; the match to TRBD1 covers 9 bases. The CDR3 spans 14 residues. Germline-derived CDR1 and CDR2 are MDHEN and SYDVKM. V was pared by 7 bases and J by 7 bases, with 10 bases of the junction left unmatched. The CDR3 region is CASNFRDRDSGYTF. The CDR3 DNA follows: TGTGCCAGCAACTTCCGGGACAGGGATAGTGGCTACACCTTC.